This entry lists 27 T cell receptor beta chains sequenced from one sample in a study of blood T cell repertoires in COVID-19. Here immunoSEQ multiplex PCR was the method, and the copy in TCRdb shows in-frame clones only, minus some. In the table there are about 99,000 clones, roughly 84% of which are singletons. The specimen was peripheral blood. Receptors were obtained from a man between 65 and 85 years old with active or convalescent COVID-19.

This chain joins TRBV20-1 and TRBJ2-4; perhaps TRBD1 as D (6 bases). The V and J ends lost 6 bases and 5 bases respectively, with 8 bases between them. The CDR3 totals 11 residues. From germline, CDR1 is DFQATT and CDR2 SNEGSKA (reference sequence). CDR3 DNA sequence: TGCAGTGCAAACAGGGAAAACATTCAGTACTTC. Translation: CSANRENIQYF.

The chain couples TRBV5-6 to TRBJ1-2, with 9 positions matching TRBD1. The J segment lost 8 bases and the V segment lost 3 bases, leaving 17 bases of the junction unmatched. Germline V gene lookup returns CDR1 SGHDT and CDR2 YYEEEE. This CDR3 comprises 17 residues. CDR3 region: CASSSDRGAGIIRGYTF. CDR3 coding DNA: TGTGCCAGCAGCTCCGACAGGGGGGCGGGAATTATTCGCGGCTACACCTTC.

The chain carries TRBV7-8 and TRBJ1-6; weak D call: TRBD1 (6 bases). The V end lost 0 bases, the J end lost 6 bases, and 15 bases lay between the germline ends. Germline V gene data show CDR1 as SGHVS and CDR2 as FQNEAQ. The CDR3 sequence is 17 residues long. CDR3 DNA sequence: TGTGCCAGCAGCTTAGCATCAGGGGAGGGAGTTAATTCACCCCTCCACTTT. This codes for CASSLASGEGVNSPLHF.

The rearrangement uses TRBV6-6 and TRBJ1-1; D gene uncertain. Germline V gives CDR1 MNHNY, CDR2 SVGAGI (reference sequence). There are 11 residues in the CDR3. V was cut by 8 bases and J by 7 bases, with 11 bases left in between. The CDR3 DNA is TGTGCCAGCTTGAGAACCGGTGAAGCTTTCTTT. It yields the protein CASLRTGEAFF.

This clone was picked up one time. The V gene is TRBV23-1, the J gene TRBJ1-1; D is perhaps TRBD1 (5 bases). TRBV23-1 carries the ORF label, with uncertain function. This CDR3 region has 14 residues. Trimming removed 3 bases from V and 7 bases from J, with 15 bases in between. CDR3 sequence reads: CASSHTPTVCEAFF. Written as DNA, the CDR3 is TGCGCCAGCAGTCACACTCCGACAGTTTGTGAAGCTTTCTTT.

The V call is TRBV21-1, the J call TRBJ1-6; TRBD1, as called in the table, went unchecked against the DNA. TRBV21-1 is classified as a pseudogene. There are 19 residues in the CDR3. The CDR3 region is CASSTPTPDRGHPNSPLHF. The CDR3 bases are TGTGCCAGCAGCACCCCCACCCCTGACAGGGGCCATCCGAATTCACCCCTCCACTTT.

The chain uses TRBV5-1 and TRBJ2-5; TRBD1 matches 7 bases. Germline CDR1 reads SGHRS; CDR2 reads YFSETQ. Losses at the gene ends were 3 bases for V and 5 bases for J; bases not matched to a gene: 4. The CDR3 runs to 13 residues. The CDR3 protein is CASSSDRVETQYF. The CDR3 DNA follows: TGCGCCAGCAGCTCCGACAGGGTGGAGACCCAGTACTTC.

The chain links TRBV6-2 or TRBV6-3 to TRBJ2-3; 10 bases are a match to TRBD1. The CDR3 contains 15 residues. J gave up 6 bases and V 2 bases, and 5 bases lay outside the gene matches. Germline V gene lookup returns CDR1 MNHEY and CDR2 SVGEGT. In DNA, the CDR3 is TGTGCCAGCAGTTACAGACAGGGGGCCGGTGATACGCAGTATTTT. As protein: CASSYRQGAGDTQYF.

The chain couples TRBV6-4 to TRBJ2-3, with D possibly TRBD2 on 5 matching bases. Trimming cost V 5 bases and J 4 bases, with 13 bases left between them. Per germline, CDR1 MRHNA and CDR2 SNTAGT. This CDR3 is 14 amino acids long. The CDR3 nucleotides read TGTGCCAGCAGTACCGGGATATCGGCAGATACGCAGTATTTT. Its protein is CASSTGISADTQYF.

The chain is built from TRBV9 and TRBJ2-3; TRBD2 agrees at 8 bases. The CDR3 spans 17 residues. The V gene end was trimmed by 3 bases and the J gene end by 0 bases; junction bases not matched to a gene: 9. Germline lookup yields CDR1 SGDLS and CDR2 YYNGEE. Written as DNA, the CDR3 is TGTGCCAGCAGCGCAGTAACGACTAGCGCTAGCACAGATACGCAGTATTTT. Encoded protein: CASSAVTTSASTDTQYF.

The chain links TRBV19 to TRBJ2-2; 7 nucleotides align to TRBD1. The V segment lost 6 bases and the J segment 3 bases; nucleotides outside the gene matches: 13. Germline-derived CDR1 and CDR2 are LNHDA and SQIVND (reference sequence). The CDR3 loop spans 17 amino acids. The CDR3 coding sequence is TGTGCCAGTAGCCCTGCTTCCGGGACAGCCTACACCGGGGAGCTGTTTTTT. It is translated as CASSPASGTAYTGELFF.

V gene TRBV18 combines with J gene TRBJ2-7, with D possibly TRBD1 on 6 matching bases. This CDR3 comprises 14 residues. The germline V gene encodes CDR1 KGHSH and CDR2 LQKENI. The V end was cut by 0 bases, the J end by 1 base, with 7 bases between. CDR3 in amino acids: CASSPPTGSYEQYF. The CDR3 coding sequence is TGTGCCAGCTCACCACCAACAGGGTCCTACGAGCAGTACTTC.

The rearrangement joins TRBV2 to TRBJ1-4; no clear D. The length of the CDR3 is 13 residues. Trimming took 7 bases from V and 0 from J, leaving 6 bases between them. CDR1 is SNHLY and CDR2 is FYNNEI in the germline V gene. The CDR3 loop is CASTATTNEKLFF. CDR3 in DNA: TGTGCCAGCACAGCGACAACTAATGAAAAACTGTTTTTT.

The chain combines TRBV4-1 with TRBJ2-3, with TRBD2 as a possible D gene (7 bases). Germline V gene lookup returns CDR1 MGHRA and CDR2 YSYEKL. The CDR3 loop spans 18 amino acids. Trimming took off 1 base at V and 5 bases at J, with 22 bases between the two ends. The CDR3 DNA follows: TGCGCCAGCAGCCAAGTTGGCCATAGGGGGGGGCCGGGAGATACGCAGTATTTT. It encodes CASSQVGHRGGPGDTQYF.

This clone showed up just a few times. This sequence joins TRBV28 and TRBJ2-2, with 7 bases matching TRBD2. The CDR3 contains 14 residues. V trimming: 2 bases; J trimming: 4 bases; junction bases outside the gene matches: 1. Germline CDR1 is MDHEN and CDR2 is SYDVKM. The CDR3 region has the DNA TGTGCCAGCAGTTTACGGGGGGTCACCGGGGAGCTGTTTTTT. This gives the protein CASSLRGVTGELFF.

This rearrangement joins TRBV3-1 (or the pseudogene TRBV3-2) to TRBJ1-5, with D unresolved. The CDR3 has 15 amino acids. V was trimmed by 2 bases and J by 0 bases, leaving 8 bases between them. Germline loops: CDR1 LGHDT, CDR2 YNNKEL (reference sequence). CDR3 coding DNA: TGTGCCAGCAGCCAAAATACAGATAGCAATCAGCCCCAGCATTTT. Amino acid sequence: CASSQNTDSNQPQHF.

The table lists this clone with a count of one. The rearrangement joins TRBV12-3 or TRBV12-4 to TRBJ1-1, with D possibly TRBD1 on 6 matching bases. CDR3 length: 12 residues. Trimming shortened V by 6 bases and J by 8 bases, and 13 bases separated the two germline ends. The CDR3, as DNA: TGTGCCAGCAGCCCTTACAGGGCCGAAGCTTTCTTT. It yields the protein CASSPYRAEAFF.

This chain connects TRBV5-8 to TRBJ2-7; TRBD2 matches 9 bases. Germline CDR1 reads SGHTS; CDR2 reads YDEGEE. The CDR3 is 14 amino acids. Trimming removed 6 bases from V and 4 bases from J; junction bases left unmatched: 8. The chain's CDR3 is CASIWRGGIYEQYF. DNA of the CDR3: TGTGCCAGCATCTGGCGGGGGGGGATTTACGAGCAGTACTTC.

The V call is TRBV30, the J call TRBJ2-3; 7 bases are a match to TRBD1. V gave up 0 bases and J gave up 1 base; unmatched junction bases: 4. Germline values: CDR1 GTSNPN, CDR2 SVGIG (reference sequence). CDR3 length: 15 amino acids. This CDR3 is CAWSVHRGGTDTQYF. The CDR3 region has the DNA TGTGCCTGGAGTGTACACAGGGGCGGCACAGATACGCAGTATTTT.

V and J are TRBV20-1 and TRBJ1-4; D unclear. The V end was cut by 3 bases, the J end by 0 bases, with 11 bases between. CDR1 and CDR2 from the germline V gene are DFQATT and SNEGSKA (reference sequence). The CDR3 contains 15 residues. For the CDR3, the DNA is TGCAGTGCTAGTGCTCTCGGTACAACTAATGAAAAACTGTTTTTT. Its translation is CSASALGTTNEKLFF.

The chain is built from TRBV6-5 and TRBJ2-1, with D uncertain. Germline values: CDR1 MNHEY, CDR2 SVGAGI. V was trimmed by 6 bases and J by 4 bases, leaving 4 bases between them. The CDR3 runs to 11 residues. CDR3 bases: TGTGCCAGCAGGAGTTACAATGAGCAGTTCTTC. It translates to CASRSYNEQFF.

CDR3 coding DNA: TGTGCCAGTAGGACTAGCGGGGGGGCTTACGAGCAGTACTTC. Translating it yields CASRTSGGAYEQYF. The rearrangement joins TRBV19 to TRBJ2-7; 14 nucleotides match TRBD2. V was pared by 6 bases and J by 4 bases, with 2 bases of the junction left unmatched. There are 14 residues in the CDR3. The germline V gene encodes CDR1 LNHDA and CDR2 SQIVND (reference sequence).

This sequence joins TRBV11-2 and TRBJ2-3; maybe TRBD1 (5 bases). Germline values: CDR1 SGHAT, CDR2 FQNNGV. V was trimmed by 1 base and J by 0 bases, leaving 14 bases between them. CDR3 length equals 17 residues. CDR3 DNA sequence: TGTGCCAGCAGCTTAGGTCAGGGTTTGGGTAGCACAGATACGCAGTATTTT. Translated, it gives CASSLGQGLGSTDTQYF.

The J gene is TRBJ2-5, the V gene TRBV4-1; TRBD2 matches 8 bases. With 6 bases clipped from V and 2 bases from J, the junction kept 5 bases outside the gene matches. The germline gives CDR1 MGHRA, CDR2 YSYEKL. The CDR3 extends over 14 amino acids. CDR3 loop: CASSPTSVQETQYF. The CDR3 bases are TGCGCCAGCAGTCCGACTAGCGTACAAGAGACCCAGTACTTC.

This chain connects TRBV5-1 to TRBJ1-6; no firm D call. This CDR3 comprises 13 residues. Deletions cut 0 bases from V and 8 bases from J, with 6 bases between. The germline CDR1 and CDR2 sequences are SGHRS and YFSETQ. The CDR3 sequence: CASSLVSDSPLHF. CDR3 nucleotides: TGCGCCAGCAGCTTGGTATCAGATTCACCCCTCCACTTT.

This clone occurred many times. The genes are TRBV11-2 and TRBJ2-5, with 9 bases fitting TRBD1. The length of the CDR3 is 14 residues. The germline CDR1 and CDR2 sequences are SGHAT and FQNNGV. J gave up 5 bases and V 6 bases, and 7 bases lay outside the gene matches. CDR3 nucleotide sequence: TGTGCCAGCAGTTCGGGACAGGGCGCGGAGACCCAGTACTTC. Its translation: CASSSGQGAETQYF.

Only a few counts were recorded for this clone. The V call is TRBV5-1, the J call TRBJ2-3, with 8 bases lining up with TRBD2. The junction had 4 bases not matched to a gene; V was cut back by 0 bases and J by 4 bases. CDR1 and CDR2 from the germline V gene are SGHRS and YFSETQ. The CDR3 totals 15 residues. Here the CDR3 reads CASSLDGGAADTQYF. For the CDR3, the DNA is TGCGCCAGCAGCTTGGACGGGGGGGCCGCAGATACGCAGTATTTT.